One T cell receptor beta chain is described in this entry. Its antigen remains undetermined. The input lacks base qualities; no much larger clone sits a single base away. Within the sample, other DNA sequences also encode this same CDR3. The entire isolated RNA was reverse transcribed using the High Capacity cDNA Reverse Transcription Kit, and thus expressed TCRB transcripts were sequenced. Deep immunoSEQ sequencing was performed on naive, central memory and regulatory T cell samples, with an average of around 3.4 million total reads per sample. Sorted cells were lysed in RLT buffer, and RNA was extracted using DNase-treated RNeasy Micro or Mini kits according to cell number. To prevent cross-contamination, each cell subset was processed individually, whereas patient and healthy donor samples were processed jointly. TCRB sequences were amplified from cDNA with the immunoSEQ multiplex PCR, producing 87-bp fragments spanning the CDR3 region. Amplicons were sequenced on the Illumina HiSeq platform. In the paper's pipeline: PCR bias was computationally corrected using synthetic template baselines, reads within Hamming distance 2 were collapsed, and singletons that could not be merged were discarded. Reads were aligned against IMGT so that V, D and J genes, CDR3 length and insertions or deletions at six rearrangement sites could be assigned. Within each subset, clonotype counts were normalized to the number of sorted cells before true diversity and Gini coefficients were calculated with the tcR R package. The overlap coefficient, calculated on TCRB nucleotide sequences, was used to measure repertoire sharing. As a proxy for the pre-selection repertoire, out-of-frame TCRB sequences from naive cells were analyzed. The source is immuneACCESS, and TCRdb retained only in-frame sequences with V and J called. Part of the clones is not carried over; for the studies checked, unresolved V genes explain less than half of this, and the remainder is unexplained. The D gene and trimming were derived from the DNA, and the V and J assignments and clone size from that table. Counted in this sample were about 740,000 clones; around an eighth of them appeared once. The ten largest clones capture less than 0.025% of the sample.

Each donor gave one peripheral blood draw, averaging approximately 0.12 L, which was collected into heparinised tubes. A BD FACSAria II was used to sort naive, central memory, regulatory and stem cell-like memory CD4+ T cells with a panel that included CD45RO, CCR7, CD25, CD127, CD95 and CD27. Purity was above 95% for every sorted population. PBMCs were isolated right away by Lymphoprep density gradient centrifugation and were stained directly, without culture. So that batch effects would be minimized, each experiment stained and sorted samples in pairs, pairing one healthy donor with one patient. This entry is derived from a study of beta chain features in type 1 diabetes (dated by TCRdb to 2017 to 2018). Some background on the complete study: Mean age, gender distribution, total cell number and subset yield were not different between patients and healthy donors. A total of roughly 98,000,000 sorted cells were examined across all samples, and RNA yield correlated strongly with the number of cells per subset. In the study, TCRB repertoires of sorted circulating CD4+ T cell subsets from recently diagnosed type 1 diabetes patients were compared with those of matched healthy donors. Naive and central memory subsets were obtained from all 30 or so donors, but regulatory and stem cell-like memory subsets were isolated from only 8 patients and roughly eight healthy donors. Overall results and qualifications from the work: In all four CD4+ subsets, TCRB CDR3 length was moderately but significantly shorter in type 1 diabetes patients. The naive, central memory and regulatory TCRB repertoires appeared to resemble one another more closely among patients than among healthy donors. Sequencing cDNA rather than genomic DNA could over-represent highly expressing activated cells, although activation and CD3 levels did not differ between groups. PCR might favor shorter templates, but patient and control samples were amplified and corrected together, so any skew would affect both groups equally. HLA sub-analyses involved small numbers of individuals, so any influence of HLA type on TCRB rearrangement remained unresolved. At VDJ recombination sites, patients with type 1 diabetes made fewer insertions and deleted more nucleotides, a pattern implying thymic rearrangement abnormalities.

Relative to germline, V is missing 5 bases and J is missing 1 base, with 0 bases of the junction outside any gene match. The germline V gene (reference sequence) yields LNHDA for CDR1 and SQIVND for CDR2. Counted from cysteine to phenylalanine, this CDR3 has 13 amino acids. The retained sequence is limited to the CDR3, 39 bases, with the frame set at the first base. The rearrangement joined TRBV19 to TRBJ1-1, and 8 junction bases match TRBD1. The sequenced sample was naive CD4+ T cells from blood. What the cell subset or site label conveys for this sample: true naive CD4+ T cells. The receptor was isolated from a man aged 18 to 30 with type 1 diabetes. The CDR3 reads CASSDRGNTEAFF. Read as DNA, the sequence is TGTGCCAGTAGTGACAGGGGGAACACTGAAGCTTTCTTT.